This TCR beta chain was documented in a study of CD8 T cells in Susac syndrome. In blood CD8+ and CD4+ T cells, TCR beta underwent sequencing. The study used treatment-naive patients who had stable or active relapsing-remitting disease as multiple sclerosis controls. Isolation of CD8+ and CD4+ T cells was performed negatively, whereas enrichment of TEMRA cells was done by FACS. The CDR3 spans 12 residues. From germline, CDR1 is MNHEY and CDR2 SVGAGI. With 2 bases removed from V and 5 bases from J, the gap between germline ends came to 7 bases. Reverse transcription of roughly 0.5 to 1 ug RNA was carried out with random hexamers. Amplification of the TCR beta CDR3 was carried out by immunoSEQ multiplex PCR, which spanned a total of 54 Vbeta and 13 Jbeta segments. Each CDR3 protein gets one entry after TCRdb re-called the immunoSEQ multiplex PCR reads with MiXCR. The table lists tens of thousands of distinct CDR3 sequences, over 75% of them singletons.

The clonotype comes from a human donor with multiple sclerosis. The chain combines TRBV6-5 with TRBJ2-7; the D gene is possibly TRBD2 (5 bases). The source material was CD8+ T cells from PBMCs. Here the CDR3 reads CASSYPGNEQYF. In nucleotides, the CDR3 is TGTGCCAGCAGTTACCCCGGGAACGAGCAGTACTTC.